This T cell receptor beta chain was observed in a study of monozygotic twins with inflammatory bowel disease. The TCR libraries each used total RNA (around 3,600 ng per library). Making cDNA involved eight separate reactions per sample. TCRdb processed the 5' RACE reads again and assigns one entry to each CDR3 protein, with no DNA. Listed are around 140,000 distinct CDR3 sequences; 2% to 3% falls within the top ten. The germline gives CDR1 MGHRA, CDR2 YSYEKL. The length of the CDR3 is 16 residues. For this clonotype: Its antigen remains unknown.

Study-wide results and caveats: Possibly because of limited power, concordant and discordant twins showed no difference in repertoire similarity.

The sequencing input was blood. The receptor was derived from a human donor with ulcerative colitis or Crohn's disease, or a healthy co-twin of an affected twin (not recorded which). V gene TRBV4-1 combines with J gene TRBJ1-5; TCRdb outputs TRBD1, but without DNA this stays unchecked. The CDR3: CASSQDPHGGYYPQHF.